This T cell receptor beta chain is drawn from a study of T cell changes during pregnancy in multiple sclerosis. TCRdb's table, derived via immunoSEQ multiplex PCR, lists solely in-frame clones and lacks some. This table has about 58,000 clones, under 95% appearing once. The CDR3 spans 15 residues. The junction had 5 bases not matched to a gene; V was cut back by 2 bases and J by 3 bases. The germline gives CDR1 KGHSH, CDR2 LQKENI. The rearrangement uses TRBV18 and TRBJ1-2; 8 bases map to TRBD1. Sequencing was performed on CD4+ T cells from peripheral blood mononuclear cells, taken after pregnancy. This clonotype originated in a female donor in good health, enrolled as a control in a pregnancy study. The CDR3 protein is CASSPGQGGYYGYTF. For the CDR3, the DNA is TGTGCCAGCTCACCAGGACAGGGTGGTTACTATGGCTACACCTTC.